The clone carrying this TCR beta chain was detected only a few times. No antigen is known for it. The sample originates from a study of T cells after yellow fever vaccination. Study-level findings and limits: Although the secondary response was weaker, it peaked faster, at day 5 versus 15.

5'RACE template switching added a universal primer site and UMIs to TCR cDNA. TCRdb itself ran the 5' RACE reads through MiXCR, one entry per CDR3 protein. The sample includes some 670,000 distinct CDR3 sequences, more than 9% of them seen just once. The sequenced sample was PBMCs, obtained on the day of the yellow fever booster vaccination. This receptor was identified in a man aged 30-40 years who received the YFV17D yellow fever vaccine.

The CDR3 DNA sequence: TGTGCCAGCAGTGCCGGGACAGCCAGTTTGGTCGGCTACACCTTC. Translated: CASSAGTASLVGYTF. The V call is TRBV12-3 or TRBV12-4, the J call TRBJ1-2, with TRBD1 matching over 7 bases. Germline trimming cut 5 bases from V and 8 bases from J; bases unmatched to any gene: 14. This CDR3 has 15 residues.